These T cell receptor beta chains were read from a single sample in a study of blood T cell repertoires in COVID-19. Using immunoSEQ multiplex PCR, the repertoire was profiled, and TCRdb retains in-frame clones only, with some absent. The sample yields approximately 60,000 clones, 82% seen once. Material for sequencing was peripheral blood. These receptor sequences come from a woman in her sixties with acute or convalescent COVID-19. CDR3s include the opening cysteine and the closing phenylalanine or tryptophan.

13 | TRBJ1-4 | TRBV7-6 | CASSRQINEKLFF
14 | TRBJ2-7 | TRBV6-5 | CASSSRDRGHEQYF
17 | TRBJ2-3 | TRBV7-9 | CASSLMGRTRSTDTQYF
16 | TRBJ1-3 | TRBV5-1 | CASSPGTGTSGNTIYF
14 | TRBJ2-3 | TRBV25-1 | CASSAYRGRDTQYF
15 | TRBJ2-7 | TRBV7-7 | CASSFMGQNGYEQYF
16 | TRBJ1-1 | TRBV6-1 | CASSEERTAFNTEAFF
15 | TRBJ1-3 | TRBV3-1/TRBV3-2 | CASSRTGGYGNTIYF
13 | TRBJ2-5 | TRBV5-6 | CASSRSGQETQYF
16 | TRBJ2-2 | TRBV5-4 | CASSLPGQGLTGELFF
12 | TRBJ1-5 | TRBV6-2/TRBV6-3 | CASSQTGEPQHF
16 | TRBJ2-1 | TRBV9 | CASSPETLAQSNEQFF
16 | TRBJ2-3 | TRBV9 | CASSVSGGPSTDTQYF
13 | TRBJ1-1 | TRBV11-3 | CASSLSPGMEAFF
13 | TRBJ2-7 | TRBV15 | CATSRQGAGEQYF
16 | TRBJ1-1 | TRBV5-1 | CASSLGREPLNTEAFF
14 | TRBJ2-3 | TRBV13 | CASSARGGGDTQYF
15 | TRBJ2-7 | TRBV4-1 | CASSQDGGYSYEQYF
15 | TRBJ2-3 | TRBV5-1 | CASSSLAGGSDTQYF
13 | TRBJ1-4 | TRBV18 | CASSPGSNEKLFF
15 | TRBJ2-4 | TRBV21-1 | CASSKVQEAKNIQYF
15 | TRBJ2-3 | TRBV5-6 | CASSLLTSGEDTQYF
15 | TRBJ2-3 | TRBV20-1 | CSASGGTSDTDTQYF
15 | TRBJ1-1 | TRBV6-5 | CASRTGGVRNTEAFF
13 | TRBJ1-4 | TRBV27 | CASSLSASEKLFF
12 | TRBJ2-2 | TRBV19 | CASSILAGELFF
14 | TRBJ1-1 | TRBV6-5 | CASSSDTSNTEAFF
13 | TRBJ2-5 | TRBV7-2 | CASSLVGGETQYF
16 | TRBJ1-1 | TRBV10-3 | CAISESTAGEETEAFF
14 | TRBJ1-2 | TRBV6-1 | CASSEAGQRQSYTF
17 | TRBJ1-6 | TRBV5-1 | CASSSEYRGPGGSPLHF
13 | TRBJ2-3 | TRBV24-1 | CATSDLGLNKQYF
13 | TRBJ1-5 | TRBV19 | CASSTLQGQPQHF
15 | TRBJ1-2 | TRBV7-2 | CASSFTGGDRYGYTF
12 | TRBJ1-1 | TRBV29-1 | CSVEETRGIAFF
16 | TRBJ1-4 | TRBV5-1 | CASSAFAGGANEKLFF
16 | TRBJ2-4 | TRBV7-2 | CASSFWRGRADGIQYF
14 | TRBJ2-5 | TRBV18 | CASSPDRGDETQYF
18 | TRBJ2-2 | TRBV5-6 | CASSLLLYGRREAGELFF
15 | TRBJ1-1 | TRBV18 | CASSAPGLVNTEAFF
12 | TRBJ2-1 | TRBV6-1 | CASRDRVNEQFF
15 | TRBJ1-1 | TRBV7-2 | CASSHASPGETEAFF
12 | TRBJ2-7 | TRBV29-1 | CSVGTDSYEQYF
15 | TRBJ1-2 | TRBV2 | CASRGDRASNYGYTF
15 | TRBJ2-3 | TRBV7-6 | CASSLARGGPDTQYF
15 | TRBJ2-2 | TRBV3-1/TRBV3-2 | CASSPSGGNTGELFF
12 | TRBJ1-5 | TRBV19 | CASSIRNQPQHF
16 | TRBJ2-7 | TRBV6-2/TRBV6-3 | CASSPWGPAITYEQYF
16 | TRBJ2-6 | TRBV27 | CASSLLAQAGANVLTF
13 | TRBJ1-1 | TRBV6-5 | CASGTGQFSEAFF
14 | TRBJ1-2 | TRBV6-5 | CASSLNRRDYGYTF